This passage covers 28 T cell receptor beta chains from one sample sequenced in a study of T cells in Graves' hyperthyroidism and ophthalmopathy. RNA transcripts gave rise to amplified TCR beta CDR3 regions. A first-round RT-PCR of the TCR CDR3 used the HTBI primer set. TCRdb processed the multiplex PCR reads anew with MiXCR; each CDR3 protein has one entry. The sample lists under 300,000 distinct CDR3 sequences; roughly 15% were seen once. Sequencing was performed on blood. The receptors shown here come from a woman in her forties with Graves' hyperthyroidism.

Ten or more counts support this clonotype. The V and J genes are TRBV11-2 and TRBJ2-3; D not certain. V was trimmed by 6 bases and J by 2 bases, leaving 12 bases between them. Per the germline V gene, CDR1 is SGHAT and CDR2 is FQNNGV. CDR3 length: 14 amino acids. The CDR3 is CASREEPHTDTQYF. Here the CDR3 DNA reads TGTGCCAGCAGAGAGGAACCTCACACAGATACGCAGTATTTT.

Ten or more counts support this clonotype. The chain recombines TRBV28 with TRBJ1-2, with 9 positions matching TRBD1. V shed 3 bases, J shed 4 bases, and the junction held 9 bases outside the gene matches. From germline, CDR1 is MDHEN and CDR2 SYDVKM. CDR3 length: 16 residues. The CDR3 coding sequence is TGTGCCAGCAGTTTTTTCCCGGGACAGGGTCTCTATGGCTACACCTTC. As protein: CASSFFPGQGLYGYTF.

The J gene is TRBJ2-4, the V gene TRBV28; 8 bases line up with TRBD2. V shed 10 bases and J 5 bases; nucleotides not matched to a gene: 16. Looked up from germline, CDR1 is MDHEN and CDR2 is SYDVKM. The CDR3 extends over 16 amino acids. The CDR3 region is CATALAGGPRENIQYF. CDR3 in DNA: TGTGCCACCGCGCTAGCGGGCGGGCCGAGGGAAAACATTCAGTACTTC.

In its sample, this clonotype was seen many times. This chain joins TRBV12-3 or TRBV12-4 and TRBJ1-5, with 7 bases lining up with TRBD1. V dropped 5 bases and J dropped 6; count of bases not matched to a gene: 4. This CDR3 is 13 amino acids long. The CDR3 spells CASSLQGSQPQHF. The CDR3 nucleotides read TGTGCCAGCAGTCTACAGGGGTCTCAGCCCCAGCATTTT.

Many counts were recorded for this clonotype. The chain carries TRBV28 and TRBJ1-1, with no clear D. The CDR3 is made up of 11 amino acids. Germline V CDR1 and CDR2: MDHEN, SYDVKM. V gave up 2 bases and J gave up 5 bases, with 3 bases separating them. The CDR3 region is CASSLDTEAFF. The CDR3 region has the DNA TGTGCCAGCAGTTTAGATACTGAAGCTTTCTTT. Full variable domain (remainder filled in from reference TRBV28 and TRBJ1-1): DVKVTQSSRYLVKRTGEKVFLECVQDMDHENMFWYRQDPGLGLRLIYFSYDVKMKEKGDIPEGYSVSREKKERFSLILESASTNQTSMYLCASSLDTEAFFGQGTRLTVV.

This clonotype appeared once. The chain employs TRBV24-1 and TRBJ2-7; D call uncertain. Looked up from germline, CDR1 is KGHDR and CDR2 is SFDVKD. V was shortened by 4 bases and J by 0 bases, with 12 bases between the two germline ends. The length of the CDR3 is 15 residues. CDR3 protein: CATSDTHGSSYEQYF. The CDR3 DNA follows: TGTGCCACCAGTGACACACACGGCAGCTCCTACGAGCAGTACTTC.

This clonotype occurred many times. The genes are TRBV3-1 and TRBJ2-5; tentative D call: TRBD1 (6 bases). The CDR3 sequence is 16 residues long. Germline CDR1 LGHDT, CDR2 YNNKEL (reference sequence). V lost 0 bases and J lost 2, with 13 bases in between. The CDR3 DNA follows: TGTGCCAGCAGCCAAGATGGGGGCCCCCTACAAGAGACCCAGTACTTC. It specifies CASSQDGGPLQETQYF.

This clonotype was seen only a few times. The chain is built from TRBV6-1 and TRBJ1-5, with D perhaps TRBD1 (5 bases). Germline V gives CDR1 MNHNS, CDR2 SASEGT. There are 15 residues in the CDR3. Trimming took off 2 bases at V and 5 bases at J, with 13 bases between the two ends. CDR3 region: CASSELWGWDQPQHF. The CDR3 DNA reads as TGTGCCAGCAGTGAACTATGGGGGTGGGATCAGCCCCAGCATTTT.

The sample holds many counts of this clonotype. The genes are TRBV6-2 or TRBV6-3 and TRBJ1-1; no reliable D call. Germline V gives CDR1 MNHEY, CDR2 SVGEGT. V lost 8 bases and J 3 bases, leaving 7 bases between the germline ends. This CDR3 spans 11 amino acids. CDR3 region: CASSSYTEAFF. CDR3 sequence (DNA): TGTGCCAGCTCCTCCTACACTGAAGCTTTCTTT.

This chain links TRBV24-1 with TRBJ2-2, with D maybe TRBD1 (6 bases). Germline CDR1 reads KGHDR; CDR2 reads SFDVKD. The CDR3 runs 17 residues. V dropped 4 bases and J dropped 1 base, with 15 bases sitting between them. The CDR3 region is CATSESTGTLNTGELFF. Here the CDR3 DNA reads TGTGCCACCAGTGAAAGTACAGGGACCCTGAACACCGGGGAGCTGTTTTTT.

This clonotype was seen many times. V and J are TRBV3-1 and TRBJ2-1; TRBD2 matches 8 bases. CDR3 length equals 16 residues. V was pared by 6 bases and J by 5 bases, with 12 bases of the junction left unmatched. Germline V gives CDR1 LGHDT, CDR2 YNNKEL (reference sequence). The CDR3 sequence: CASSFGGGGKHNEQFF. The CDR3 DNA is TGTGCCAGCAGTTTCGGGGGCGGGGGGAAACACAATGAGCAGTTCTTC.

This clonotype appeared many times. V is TRBV11-2 and J is TRBJ2-1; no definite D call. The CDR3 totals 14 residues. V dropped 3 bases and J dropped 7 bases, with 13 bases sitting between them. Germline V gene lookup returns CDR1 SGHAT and CDR2 FQNNGV. In DNA, the CDR3 is TGTGCCAGCAGCTTTCGGACGGTTTTGAATGAGCAGTTCTTC. Translated, it gives CASSFRTVLNEQFF.

For this clonotype: A read error may explain this, as a much larger clone is one base away. The chain is built from TRBV6-2 or TRBV6-3 and TRBJ2-1; no firm D call. The CDR3 extends over 13 amino acids. From germline, CDR1 is MNHEY and CDR2 SVGEGT. The CDR3 sequence is CVTPFSAPIEQFF. CDR3 sequence (DNA): TGTGTCACCCCCTTCTCGGCCCCTATAGAGCAGTTCTTC.

This clonotype was seen ten or more times. The chain carries TRBV28 and TRBJ1-2; weak D call: TRBD1 (5 bases). CDR3 size: 16 residues. CDR1 and CDR2 (germline): MDHEN, SYDVKM. Between the trimmed V and J ends, which lost 6 bases and 9 bases, there was a span of 26 bases. CDR3 region: CASSPPTGALNGRYTF. The CDR3 region has the DNA TGTGCCAGCAGCCCCCCTACCGGGGCCCTAAATGGTCGCTACACCTTC.

The V and J genes are TRBV7-9 and TRBJ1-1; 9 bases fit TRBD1. Trimming removed 1 base from V and 5 bases from J; junction bases left unmatched: 2. This CDR3 spans 14 amino acids. Germline assignment: CDR1 SEHNR and CDR2 FQNEAQ (reference sequence). CDR3 protein: CASSLGTGETEAFF. In nucleotides, the CDR3 is TGTGCCAGCAGCTTAGGGACAGGGGAAACTGAAGCTTTCTTT.

This clonotype has ten or more counts. The V gene is TRBV28, the J gene TRBJ2-7; unclear D gene. CDR1 and CDR2 (germline): MDHEN, SYDVKM. The V gene lost 1 base and the J gene lost 7 bases, with 11 bases spanning the gap. This CDR3 region has 13 residues. CDR3 amino acids: CASSLLASREQYF. CDR3 sequence (DNA): TGTGCCAGCAGTTTATTGGCCTCGCGGGAGCAGTACTTC.

Notes on this clonotype: A junction boundary mismatches the germline segment, possibly from a read error. The chain carries TRBV6-6 and TRBJ1-2; no reliable D call. CDR3 length: 13 residues. Per germline, CDR1 MNHNY and CDR2 SVGAGI (reference sequence). CDR3 in amino acids: CASSYKLGYDYTF. The CDR3 nucleotides read TGTGCCAGCAGTTACAAATTGGGCTATGACTACACCTTC.

This clonotype occurred a few times. The chain recombines TRBV6-1 with TRBJ2-1; D may be TRBD2 (6 bases). CDR1 and CDR2 (germline): MNHNS, SASEGT. The CDR3 length is 12 residues. Trimming took off 6 bases at V and 9 bases at J, with 12 bases between the two ends. Here the CDR3 DNA reads TGTGCCAGCAGGGACACGCGGGGTGAGCAGTTCTTC. Encoded protein: CASRDTRGEQFF.

This clonotype has just a few counts. This rearrangement joins TRBV5-4 to TRBJ2-5, with a possible D match to TRBD1 (6 bases). Germline CDR1 SGHNT, CDR2 YYREEE (reference sequence). This CDR3 is built from 14 residues. V lost 2 bases, J lost 4 bases, and 12 bases lay in between. The CDR3: CASSFMGAPETQYF. The DNA of the CDR3 is TGTGCCAGCAGCTTTATGGGGGCCCCAGAGACCCAGTACTTC.

This clonotype was recorded a few times. The CDR3 here is CASSDPRTYWEQYF. As DNA, the CDR3 is TGTGCCAGCAGTGACCCCAGGACGTACTGGGAGCAGTACTTC. The V gene is TRBV6-1, the J gene TRBJ2-7; D is undetermined. V was pared by 3 bases and J by 7 bases, with 16 bases between. This CDR3 contains 14 residues. Germline assignment: CDR1 MNHNS and CDR2 SASEGT.

This clonotype occurred many times. The chain has TRBV3-1 and TRBJ1-5, with TRBD1 identical over 7 bases. Losses at the gene ends were 4 bases for V and 5 bases for J; bases not matched to a gene: 5. There are 14 residues in the CDR3. Germline V lookup: CDR1 LGHDT, CDR2 YNNKEL (reference sequence). The CDR3 region has the DNA TGTGCCAGCAGCCCCGCGGGGACAGATCAGCCCCAGCATTTT. This sequence encodes CASSPAGTDQPQHF.

This clonotype was seen a handful of times. The genes are TRBV7-9 and TRBJ2-1; 12 nucleotides agree with TRBD2. This CDR3 is 19 amino acids long. Germline lookup yields CDR1 SEHNR and CDR2 FQNEAQ (reference sequence). The junction had 10 bases not matched to a gene; V was cut back by 4 bases and J by 0 bases. The CDR3 coding sequence is TGTGCCAGCAGCTCCGGACTAGCGGGGCACCCGAGCTCCTACAATGAGCAGTTCTTC. It specifies CASSSGLAGHPSSYNEQFF. The variable domain in full, with the rest retrieved from reference TRBV7-9 and TRBJ2-1, is DTGVSQNPRHKITKRGQNVTFRCDPISEHNRLYWYRQTLGQGPEFLTYFQNEAQLEKSRLLSDRFSAERPKGSFSTLEIQRTEQGDSAMYLCASSSGLAGHPSSYNEQFFGPGTRLTVL.

A note on this clonotype: A much more abundant neighbour one base away suggests this may be a read error. The CDR3, as DNA: TGTGCCAGCAGCCCTAGGGGGCGGGAGGCAGATACGCAGCATTTT. Translating gives CASSPRGREADTQHF. The chain recombines TRBV3-1 with TRBJ2-3; 7 positions match TRBD1. The J call is uncertain, as TRBJ1-5 better fits the DNA end. This CDR3 spans 15 amino acids. Germline CDR1 is LGHDT and CDR2 is YNNKEL (reference sequence).

Comments on this clonotype: One base away lies a much larger clone, so this may be a sequencing read error. V usage is TRBV10-3 and J usage is TRBJ1-1; D unclear. This CDR3 is 14 amino acids long. The germline V gene encodes CDR1 ENHRY and CDR2 SYGVKD. The CDR3 DNA sequence: TGTGCCATCACTTTGACGGCCGAGTCGACTGAAGCTCTCTTT. Its translation is CAITLTAESTEALF.

This clonotype has a count of ten or more. This chain joins TRBV12-3 or TRBV12-4 and TRBJ2-7, with TRBD2 matching 7 bases. This CDR3 comprises 16 residues. V shed 5 bases, J shed 1 base, and the junction held 11 bases outside the gene matches. The CDR3 region is CASSRGPGLSSYEQYF. CDR3 DNA: TGTGCCAGCAGTCGAGGTCCGGGACTAAGTTCCTACGAGCAGTACTTC.

This clonotype was detected ten times or more. The rearrangement uses TRBV7-2 and TRBJ2-5, with D unresolved. This CDR3 has 14 amino acids. V lost 2 bases and J lost 2, with 9 bases in between. Germline CDR1 SGHTA, CDR2 FQGNSA. CDR3 sequence reads: CASSLYSHQETQYF. The CDR3 DNA reads as TGTGCCAGCAGCTTATATAGCCATCAAGAGACCCAGTACTTC.

The sample holds many counts of this clonotype. The V and J genes are TRBV7-9 and TRBJ1-4; 8 nucleotides align to TRBD1. Germline V gene data show CDR1 as SEHNR and CDR2 as FQNEAQ (reference sequence). V lost 5 bases, J lost 3 bases, and 5 bases stayed unmatched. The CDR3 covers 15 residues. The CDR3 loop reads CASSPWTGSNEKLFF. CDR3 bases: TGTGCCAGCAGCCCCTGGACAGGGTCTAATGAAAAACTGTTTTTT.

At least ten counts were recorded for this clonotype. The chain joins TRBV2 to TRBJ1-4, with D tentatively TRBD1 (5 bases). Germline lookup yields CDR1 SNHLY and CDR2 FYNNEI. Trimming cost V 7 bases and J 2 bases, with 8 bases left between them. The length of the CDR3 is 13 residues. This CDR3 reads CASIGGTNEKLFF. Here the CDR3 DNA reads TGTGCCAGCATCGGGGGTACTAATGAAAAACTGTTTTTT.